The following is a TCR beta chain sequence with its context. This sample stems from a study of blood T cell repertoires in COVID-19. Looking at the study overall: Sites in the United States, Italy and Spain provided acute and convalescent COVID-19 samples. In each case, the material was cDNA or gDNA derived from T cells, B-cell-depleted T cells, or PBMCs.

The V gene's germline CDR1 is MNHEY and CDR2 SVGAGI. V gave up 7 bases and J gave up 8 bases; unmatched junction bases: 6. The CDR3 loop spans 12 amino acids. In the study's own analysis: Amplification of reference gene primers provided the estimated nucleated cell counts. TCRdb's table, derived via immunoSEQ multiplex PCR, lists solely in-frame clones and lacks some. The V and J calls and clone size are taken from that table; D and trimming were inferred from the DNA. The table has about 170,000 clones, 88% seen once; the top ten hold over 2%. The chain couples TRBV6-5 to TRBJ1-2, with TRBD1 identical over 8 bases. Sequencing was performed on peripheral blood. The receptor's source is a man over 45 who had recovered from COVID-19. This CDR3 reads CASTLDRVGYTF. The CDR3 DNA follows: TGTGCCAGCACCTTGGACAGGGTCGGCTACACCTTC.